This TCR beta chain comes out of a study of blood T cells in healthy people across ages. The study drew donors from healthy Caucasian individuals in Russia aged 6 to 90. At least 5.5 micrograms of total RNA were extracted per sample. This clonotype was counted between two and nine times. Its antigen is unidentified. Alongside a J-beta primer mix, a sample-barcoded 5' primer served in a second PCR lasting about 6 to 11 cycles. TCRdb ran MiXCR on the 5' RACE reads and lists one entry per CDR3 protein. This table holds fewer than 2 million distinct CDR3 sequences, about two fifths found once. Study outcomes and limitations: Long-lived donors carried more naive CD4+ cells and greater diversity than aged donors. Researchers said unsorted PBMCs prevented a conclusive naive versus antigen-experienced comparison.

This CDR3 has 17 amino acids. V lost 3 bases and J 7 bases, leaving 22 bases between the germline ends. The sequence was obtained from a human donor in good health. Sequenced material: blood. The chain uses TRBV12-3 or TRBV12-4 and TRBJ2-1; the D is unclear. The CDR3 here is CASSFGPQRPYGNEQFF. The CDR3 DNA is TGTGCCAGCAGTTTTGGGCCCCAACGTCCTTATGGAAATGAGCAGTTCTTC.